This T cell receptor (beta chain) stems from a study of early T cells in non-severe SARS-CoV-2 infection. For the study at large: Alpha and beta chains were unpaired, from unsorted whole-blood bulk RNA. Notes on the study in general: The VDJdb matching leaned toward anti-spike CD8 responses and overlooked private and CD4 specificities.

There are 14 residues in the CDR3. V lost 5 bases, J lost 5 bases, and 6 bases stayed unmatched. Germline CDR1 SQVTM, CDR2 ANQGSEA. As regards this clonotype: Its antigen is currently unknown.

cDNA molecules, individually, were tagged with unique molecular identifiers. TCRdb itself ran the 5' RACE reads through MiXCR, one entry per CDR3 protein. Among 55,000 to 85,000 distinct CDR3 sequences listed, roughly 12% were seen once. The chain uses TRBV29-1 and TRBJ2-3; TRBD2 agrees at 11 bases. This clonotype originated in an adult who was a healthcare worker with PCR-confirmed SARS-CoV-2 infection or an uninfected control (not recorded which). Sample: whole blood. CDR3 nucleotides: TGCAGCGTTATACTAGCGGGAGTAGGAGATACGCAGTATTTT. Translated, it gives CSVILAGVGDTQYF.